Below are 29 T cell receptor beta chains sequenced from a single sample in a study of T-cell reconstitution after alpha-beta-depleted transplantation in children. Notes on the study in general: By one year post-transplant, T-cell counts and diversity largely arose from T cells that were newly produced.

TCRbeta library construction was performed incorporating unique molecular identifiers. Each CDR3 protein is one row after TCRdb ran MiXCR on the PCR reads. The sample has 330,000 or so distinct CDR3 sequences, around 7.1% seen once. These receptors' targets are unknown. Specimen: peripheral blood, collected 360 days after TCRalphabeta/CD19-depleted stem cell transplant. These receptors were obtained from a female patient aged 2-9 years who had a stem cell transplant for Fanconi anemia, so the T cells may come from the graft donor.

This chain links TRBV14 with TRBJ2-3; D possibly corresponds to TRBD2 (5 bases). Trimming shortened V by 2 bases and J by 3 bases, and 12 bases separated the two germline ends. Germline V gives CDR1 SGHDN, CDR2 FVKESK. The CDR3 covers 15 residues. CDR3 in amino acids: CASSQYSGITDTQYF. CDR3 coding DNA: TGTGCCAGCAGCCAATACTCCGGGATTACAGATACGCAGTATTTT.

This clonotype was seen ten or more times. The gene calls are TRBV7-9 and TRBJ1-6; 7 positions match TRBD1. Germline V lookup: CDR1 SEHNR, CDR2 FQNEAQ (reference sequence). V gave up 5 bases and J gave up 10 bases; unmatched junction bases: 5. The CDR3 is 13 amino acids. The CDR3 DNA sequence: TGTGCCAGCAGCCCTACAGGGGTATCACCCCTCCACTTT. Translated: CASSPTGVSPLHF. The full variable domain, completed using reference TRBV7-9 and TRBJ1-6, is DTGVSQNPRHKITKRGQNVTFRCDPISEHNRLYWYRQTLGQGPEFLTYFQNEAQLEKSRLLSDRFSAERPKGSFSTLEIQRTEQGDSAMYLCASSPTGVSPLHFGNGTRLTVT.

This clonotype was counted at least ten times. This rearrangement joins TRBV7-9 to TRBJ2-1, with D possibly matching TRBD2 (6 bases). CDR1 is SEHNR and CDR2 is FQNEAQ in the germline V gene (reference sequence). The CDR3 extends over 15 amino acids. With 5 bases removed from V and 0 bases from J, the gap between germline ends came to 11 bases. This chain's CDR3 is CASSPAGFSYNEQFF. In DNA form, the CDR3 reads TGTGCCAGCAGCCCTGCGGGGTTCTCCTACAATGAGCAGTTCTTC.

This clonotype was seen repeatedly, ten times or more. The chain carries TRBV24-1 and TRBJ2-3, with D uncertain. The CDR3 is made up of 12 amino acids. The V end was cut by 4 bases, the J end by 6 bases, with 7 bases between. CDR1 is KGHDR and CDR2 is SFDVKD in the germline V gene. The CDR3 region is CATSETVDTQYF. CDR3 nucleotides: TGTGCCACCAGTGAGACGGTGGATACGCAGTATTTT.

This clonotype came up many times. The rearrangement uses TRBV4-3 and TRBJ1-5; 7 bases align to TRBD1. This CDR3 is 16 amino acids long. Losses at the gene ends were 0 bases for V and 9 bases for J; bases not matched to a gene: 11. The germline CDR1 and CDR2 sequences are LGHNA and YSLEER. This CDR3 is CASSQDRGQSHGPQHF. In DNA form, the CDR3 reads TGCGCCAGCAGCCAAGATCGGGGACAGTCCCATGGGCCCCAGCATTTT.

This clonotype was observed many times. The rearrangement joins TRBV14 to TRBJ2-3; D is ambiguous. The CDR3 length is 12 residues. Germline-derived CDR1 and CDR2 are SGHDN and FVKESK. The ends were cut back, 4 bases at V and 8 bases at J, with 10 bases in the middle. CDR3 amino acids: CASSLKPPTQYF. In DNA, the CDR3 is TGTGCCAGCAGCCTAAAGCCCCCTACGCAGTATTTT.

CDR3: CASSWGGTSGSSYNEQFF. DNA for the CDR3: TGCGCCAGCAGCTGGGGAGGGACTAGCGGATCCTCCTACAATGAGCAGTTCTTC. This chain links TRBV5-1 with TRBJ2-1, with TRBD2 matching 11 bases. Germline values: CDR1 SGHRS, CDR2 YFSETQ. V was clipped by 3 bases and J by 0 bases; unmatched bases: 8. The CDR3 extends over 18 amino acids.

This chain connects TRBV27 to TRBJ2-3; 12 bases match TRBD2. Germline CDR1 is MNHEY and CDR2 is SMNVEV (reference sequence). The trim removed 1 base at V and 5 bases at J, leaving 7 bases unmatched. This CDR3 comprises 17 residues. This CDR3 is CASSLLLAGGWKDTQYF. CDR3 bases: TGTGCCAGCAGTTTATTACTAGCGGGAGGCTGGAAAGATACGCAGTATTTT.

V and J are TRBV20-1 and TRBJ1-1; 7 bases map to TRBD1. Germline V gives CDR1 DFQATT, CDR2 SNEGSKA (reference sequence). The V gene end was trimmed by 2 bases and the J gene end by 1 base; junction bases not matched to a gene: 10. This CDR3 has 16 residues. As DNA, the CDR3 is TGCAGTGCTAGATCAGCGACCGGGACAGAGAACACTGAAGCTTTCTTT. Protein: CSARSATGTENTEAFF.

This clonotype was seen more than once but under ten times. The CDR3 loop reads CASSLGRGRYLCTYGYTF. DNA of the CDR3: TGTGCCAGCAGCTTAGGTAGAGGCAGGTACCTCTGTACCTATGGCTACACCTTC. The gene calls are TRBV7-7 and TRBJ1-2; D not resolved. V lost 1 base, J lost 4 bases, and 22 bases lay in between. Germline V gene lookup returns CDR1 SSHAT and CDR2 FNYEAQ (reference sequence). This CDR3 comprises 18 residues.

This clonotype was seen a few times. The chain has TRBV5-1 and TRBJ1-1, with a possible D match to TRBD1 (5 bases). CDR1 and CDR2 (germline): SGHRS, YFSETQ. Trimming removed 0 bases at V and 1 base at J, with 7 bases between. The CDR3 has 14 residues. The CDR3 spells CASSLDRTNTEAFF. The CDR3 DNA follows: TGCGCCAGCAGCTTGGACAGGACGAACACTGAAGCTTTCTTT.

This clonotype was counted many times. The chain is built from TRBV4-2 and TRBJ1-2, with TRBD1 as a possible D gene (6 bases). Germline assignment: CDR1 LGHNA and CDR2 YNFKEQ. V was cut by 1 base and J by 7 bases, with 16 bases left in between. This CDR3 is built from 15 residues. The CDR3 DNA follows: TGTGCCAGCAGCCAAGTGACTGGGGGCGATTTTGGCTACACCTTC. Its protein product is CASSQVTGGDFGYTF.

In its sample, this clonotype was seen a few times. V is TRBV11-1 and J is TRBJ2-3; 10 bases align to TRBD1. Unmatched junction bases numbered 17, after V lost 2 bases and J lost 9 bases. Germline V gene data show CDR1 as SGHAT and CDR2 as FQDESV (reference sequence). CDR3 length equals 18 residues. The CDR3 nucleotides read TGTGCCAGCAGCTTACCCCCCGGGACAGGGGCGCGGAGTGGGACGCAGTATTTT. It is translated as CASSLPPGTGARSGTQYF.

This clonotype was observed a few times. The chain recombines TRBV7-9 with TRBJ2-7; D not certain. The CDR3 is 14 amino acids. V lost 2 bases and J lost 2, with 10 bases in between. CDR1 and CDR2 (germline): SEHNR, FQNEAQ (reference sequence). CDR3 sequence reads: CASSLSLLPYEQYF. The CDR3 nucleotides are TGTGCCAGCAGCTTATCTCTCCTTCCCTACGAGCAGTACTTC.

This clonotype was recorded at least ten times. The genes are TRBV4-3 and TRBJ2-1; D is perhaps TRBD1 (6 bases). CDR1 and CDR2 (germline): LGHNA, YSLEER. V was shortened by 4 bases and J by 4 bases, with 14 bases between the two germline ends. This CDR3 is 15 amino acids long. This CDR3 reads CASSPDPGVYNEQFF. CDR3 nucleotide sequence: TGCGCCAGCAGCCCTGATCCAGGGGTATACAATGAGCAGTTCTTC.

This clonotype was detected once. The V and J genes are TRBV2 and TRBJ2-7, with D hard to call. The CDR3 length is 12 residues. V was cut by 4 bases and J by 3 bases, with 7 bases left in between. The V gene's germline CDR1 is SNHLY and CDR2 FYNNEI. Written as DNA, the CDR3 is TGTGCCAGCAGTGTTCTGTACTACGAGCAGTACTTC. This sequence encodes CASSVLYYEQYF.

The table lists this clonotype with many counts. This sequence joins TRBV9 and TRBJ2-3; perhaps TRBD2 as D (7 bases). The CDR3 consists of 16 residues. V dropped 3 bases and J dropped 2 bases, with 16 bases sitting between them. CDR1 is SGDLS and CDR2 is YYNGEE in the germline V gene. DNA of the CDR3: TGTGCCAGCAGCGCTTTGGGGGGGCTTGCCACAGATACGCAGTATTTT. Its protein is CASSALGGLATDTQYF. Filled out from reference TRBV9 and TRBJ2-3, the complete variable domain reads DSGVTQTPKHLITATGQRVTLRCSPRSGDLSVYWYQQSLDQGLQFLIQYYNGEERAKGNILERFSAQQFPDLHSELNLSSLELGDSALYFCASSALGGLATDTQYFGPGTRLTVL.

The rearrangement uses TRBV12-3 or TRBV12-4 and TRBJ1-6, with D hard to call. V was shortened by 0 bases and J by 7 bases, with 10 bases between the two germline ends. This CDR3 is built from 15 residues. CDR3 coding DNA: TGTGCCAGCAGTTTAGCCGGTGCCGCCAATTCACCCCTCCACTTT. It is translated as CASSLAGAANSPLHF.

V is TRBV2 and J is TRBJ2-2; D may match TRBD1 or TRBD2 (5 bases each). V was shortened by 8 bases and J by 0 bases, with 13 bases between the two germline ends. This CDR3 spans 15 amino acids. CDR1 and CDR2 (germline): SNHLY, FYNNEI. The CDR3 protein is CASAKGTTNTGELFF. CDR3 in DNA: TGTGCCAGCGCCAAAGGGACCACGAACACCGGGGAGCTGTTTTTT.

The V call is TRBV5-1, the J call TRBJ1-2; D may be TRBD1 (5 bases). The CDR3 loop spans 14 amino acids. Germline V gene data show CDR1 as SGHRS and CDR2 as YFSETQ. V lost 0 bases and J lost 4, with 10 bases in between. DNA for the CDR3: TGCGCCAGCAGCTTGGCAGGGAAAGGCTATGGCTACACCTTC. Translated, it gives CASSLAGKGYGYTF.

The sample holds a few counts of this clonotype. The V call is TRBV5-1, the J call TRBJ1-1; D possibly corresponds to TRBD1 (5 bases). CDR1 is SGHRS, CDR2 YFSETQ, per germline. This CDR3 spans 14 amino acids. Trimming cost V 0 bases and J 7 bases, with 13 bases left between them. CDR3 nucleotides: TGCGCCAGCAGCTTGGTCTCGGGGGGGAATGAAGCTTTCTTT. Translation gives CASSLVSGGNEAFF. The variable domain in full, with the rest retrieved from reference TRBV5-1 and TRBJ1-1, is KAGVTQTPRYLIKTRGQQVTLSCSPISGHRSVSWYQQTPGQGLQFLFEYFSETQRNKGNFPGRFSGRQFSNSRSEMNVSTLELGDSALYLCASSLVSGGNEAFFGQGTRLTVV.

The table lists this clonotype with many counts. The V call is TRBV5-1, the J call TRBJ2-3; D not certain. Germline lookup yields CDR1 SGHRS and CDR2 YFSETQ. This CDR3 has 14 residues. V shed 7 bases and J shed 2 bases, with 14 bases lying between them. This chain's CDR3 is CASGPRANTDTQYF. The CDR3 DNA sequence: TGCGCCAGCGGCCCCCGGGCCAACACAGATACGCAGTATTTT.

This clonotype was observed many times. The chain links TRBV11-2 to TRBJ2-2; TRBD1 might be the D (5 bases). CDR1 and CDR2 (germline): SGHAT, FQNNGV. V lost 0 bases and J lost 4, with 12 bases in between. The CDR3 is 16 amino acids. The CDR3 DNA reads TGTGCCAGCAGCTTAGATTTCAGGGCCAGCACCGGGGAGCTGTTTTTT. Protein sequence: CASSLDFRASTGELFF.

This clonotype was seen repeatedly, ten times or more. The chain joins TRBV5-1 to TRBJ2-1, with 10 nucleotides matching TRBD2. The germline V gene encodes CDR1 SGHRS and CDR2 YFSETQ. The CDR3 contains 17 residues. After removal of 0 bases from V and 2 bases from J, the junction contained 5 bases not matched to a gene. The CDR3 DNA sequence: TGCGCCAGCAGCTTGGCTCTAGCGGGAGAGCCCTACAATGAGCAGTTCTTC. Protein sequence: CASSLALAGEPYNEQFF.

This clonotype was found many times. The V call is TRBV28, the J call TRBJ2-3; TRBD1 aligns across 8 bases. Trimming at V came to 3 bases and at J to 6 bases, leaving 8 bases not matched to a gene. Germline values: CDR1 MDHEN, CDR2 SYDVKM. The CDR3 is 15 residues long. CDR3 DNA: TGTGCCAGCAGTTTGACCCTTCAGGGGGCGGATACGCAGTATTTT. Translated: CASSLTLQGADTQYF. The whole variable domain, filled in from reference TRBV28 and TRBJ2-3, reads DVKVTQSSRYLVKRTGEKVFLECVQDMDHENMFWYRQDPGLGLRLIYFSYDVKMKEKGDIPEGYSVSREKKERFSLILESASTNQTSMYLCASSLTLQGADTQYFGPGTRLTVL.

This clonotype appeared many times. J is TRBJ1-6 and V is TRBV3-1; D gene unclear. CDR3 size: 12 residues. The ends were cut back, 6 bases at V and 8 bases at J, with 8 bases in the middle. Germline V gene lookup returns CDR1 LGHDT and CDR2 YNNKEL (reference sequence). The CDR3 is CASRRVDSPLHF. Written as DNA, the CDR3 is TGTGCCAGCAGACGGGTGGATTCACCCCTCCACTTT. Variable domain in full (rest from reference TRBV3-1 and TRBJ1-6): DTAVSQTPKYLVTQMGNDKSIKCEQNLGHDTMYWYKQDSKKFLKIMFSYNNKELIINETVPNRFSPKSPDKAHLNLHINSLELGDSAVYFCASRRVDSPLHFGNGTRLTVT.

The V call is TRBV4-2, the J call TRBJ2-7, with 11 bases lining up with TRBD2. This CDR3 has 17 residues. CDR1 and CDR2 from the germline V gene are LGHNA and YNFKEQ. Trimming cost V 0 bases and J 2 bases; bases outside gene matches: 6. DNA of the CDR3: TGTGCCAGCAGCCAAGAGCTGGCACTAGCGGGAGCCTACGAGCAGTACTTC. Its translation is CASSQELALAGAYEQYF.

Many counts were recorded for this clonotype. This chain connects TRBV6-5 to TRBJ1-4; a possible D gene is TRBD1 (5 bases). The CDR3 is 16 amino acids. V lost 5 bases and J lost 5, with 18 bases in between. CDR1 and CDR2 (germline): MNHEY, SVGAGI. The CDR3 DNA follows: TGTGCCAGCAGTACCCAGTCCGGGACGGGAAATGAAAAACTGTTTTTT. Residues: CASSTQSGTGNEKLFF.

This clonotype was recorded at least ten times. The chain carries TRBV2 and TRBJ2-1; D ambiguous. Trimming pared 2 bases from V and 14 bases from J, leaving 16 bases between. CDR3 length: 13 amino acids. CDR1 SNHLY and CDR2 FYNNEI come from the germline V gene. CDR3 sequence (DNA): TGTGCCAGCAGTGAATCACTTCAGGACCGGAAGTTCTTC. Residues: CASSESLQDRKFF.